This entry describes one T cell receptor beta chain. What it recognizes is unknown. One entry per CDR3 protein, called by TCRdb with MiXCR from the reads. Of 150,000 or so distinct CDR3 sequences listed, more than 25% are singletons. This sample was included in a study of T cell repertoires in cytomegalovirus infection. Study as a whole: Indications came from public TCR beta signatures; they pointed to CMV infection and to a matching HLA type.

Study conclusions and caveats: HLA-C-restricted TCR beta clonotypes specific for CMV led the ex vivo response. Individuals carrying CMV plus the relevant HLA were identified by cumulative frequency of public TCR beta families.

Between the trimmed V and J ends, which lost 2 bases and 3 bases, there was a span of 13 bases. Germline loops: CDR1 KGHSH, CDR2 LQKENI. The CDR3 is 15 residues long. Sample: CD8+ T cells from cultured PBMCs, taken from culture after CMV antigen stimulation. The TCR sequence derives from a human donor in good health (CMV status not recorded). Some clones in this sample may be carry-over from other donors' samples. This chain connects TRBV18 to TRBJ2-5; no definite D call. CDR3 DNA: TGTGCCAGCTCACCAAAGATGGCGCCAAAAGAGACCCAGTACTTC. It yields the protein CASSPKMAPKETQYF.